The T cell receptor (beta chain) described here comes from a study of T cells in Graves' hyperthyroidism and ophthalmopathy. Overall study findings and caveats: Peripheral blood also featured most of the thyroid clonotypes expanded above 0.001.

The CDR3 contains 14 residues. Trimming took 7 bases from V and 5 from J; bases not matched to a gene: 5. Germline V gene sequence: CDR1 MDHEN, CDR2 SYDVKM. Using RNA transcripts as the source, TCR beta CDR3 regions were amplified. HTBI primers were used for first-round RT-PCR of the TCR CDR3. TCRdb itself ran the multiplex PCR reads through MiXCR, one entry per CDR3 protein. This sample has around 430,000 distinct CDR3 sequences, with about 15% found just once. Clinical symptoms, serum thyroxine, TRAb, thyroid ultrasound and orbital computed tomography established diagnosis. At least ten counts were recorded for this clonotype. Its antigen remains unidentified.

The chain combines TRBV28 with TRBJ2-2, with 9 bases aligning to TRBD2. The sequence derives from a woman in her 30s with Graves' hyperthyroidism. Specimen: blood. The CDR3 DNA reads TGTGCCAGCACCGGCGGGAGGGGGACCGGGGAGCTGTTTTTT. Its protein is CASTGGRGTGELFF.